The T cell receptor beta chain under discussion was sequenced for a study of OX40 agonist ivuxolimab in advanced cancers. Study overall: Ivuxolimab, an agonistic anti-OX40 (CD134) antibody, was given to patients. Head and neck, renal cell, melanoma or hepatocellular carcinoma were the cancers that dose-escalation patients had. Overall study findings and caveats: Within 6 weeks, CD4+ and CD8+ blood T cells expanded clonally at 0.1 to 3.0 mg/kg.

As to this clone: The antigen remains undetermined.

CDR1 is LGHNA and CDR2 is YNFKEQ in the germline V gene. V was cut by 0 bases and J by 7 bases, with 15 bases left in between. The CDR3 runs 15 residues. This table comes from immunoSEQ multiplex PCR, and its TCRdb copy is limited to in-frame clones, with some not included. This sample yields some 30,000 clones, of which roughly 80% are seen a single time; around a fifth belongs to the top ten. The sample was CD4+ or CD8+ T cells sorted from blood, taken in a trial of the OX40 agonist ivuxolimab. The chain has TRBV4-2 and TRBJ1-2, with D possibly being TRBD1 (6 bases). This sequence was found in an adult with an advanced solid tumor such as melanoma, head and neck, liver or kidney cancer. CDR3 DNA sequence: TGTGCCAGCAGCCAAGAATTGGTCGACAGGATTGGCTACACCTTC. Protein product: CASSQELVDRIGYTF.